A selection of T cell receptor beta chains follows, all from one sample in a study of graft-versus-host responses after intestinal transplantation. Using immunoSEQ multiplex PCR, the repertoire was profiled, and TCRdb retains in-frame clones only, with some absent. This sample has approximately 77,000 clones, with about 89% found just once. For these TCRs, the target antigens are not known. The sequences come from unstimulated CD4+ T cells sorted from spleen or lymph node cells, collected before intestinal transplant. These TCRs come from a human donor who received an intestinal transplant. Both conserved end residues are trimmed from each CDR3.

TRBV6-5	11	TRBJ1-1	ANPPTVYTEAF
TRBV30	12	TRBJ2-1	AWFRDSSYNEQF
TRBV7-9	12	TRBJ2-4	ASSPSLAVNIQY
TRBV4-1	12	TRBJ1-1	ASSQVGMNTEAF
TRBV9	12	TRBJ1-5	ASSPGQPNQPQH
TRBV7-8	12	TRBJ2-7	ASSPSGTQGEQY
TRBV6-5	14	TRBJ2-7	ASSYIPGRGPYEQY
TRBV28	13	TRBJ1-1	ASSPRSGGNTEAF
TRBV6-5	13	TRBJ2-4	ASSYGGIAKNIQY
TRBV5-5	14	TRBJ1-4	ASSSRTGTTNEKLF
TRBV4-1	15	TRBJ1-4	ASSRGWWTAPNEKLF
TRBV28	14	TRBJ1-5	ASSSAGTQSNQPQH
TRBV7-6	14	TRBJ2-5	ASSSTSGGSQETQY
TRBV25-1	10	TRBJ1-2	ASSARQLGYT
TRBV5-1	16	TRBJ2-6	ASSLVGTGSSGANVLT
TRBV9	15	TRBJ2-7	ASSVGGGGTSPYEQY
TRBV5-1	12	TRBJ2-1	ASRPGGSYNEQF
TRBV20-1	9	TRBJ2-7	SARGGYEQY
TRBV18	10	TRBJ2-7	ASSPRGEEQY
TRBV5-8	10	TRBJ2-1	ASNPQDRWQF
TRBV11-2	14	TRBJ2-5	ASSLGVAGGVETQY
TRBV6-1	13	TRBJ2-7	ASTSDIGFTYEQY
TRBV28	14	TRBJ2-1	ASSLLAGNSYNEQF